This T cell receptor (beta chain) was observed in a study of cytomegalovirus exposure and HLA in healthy donors. Study-wide context: The 95 to 150 validation repertoires were produced on the same platform as the 670 or so repertoires of the first cohort. This was reported in a later analysis.

The table came from immunoSEQ multiplex PCR; TCRdb's copy has only in-frame clones and leaves some out. The repertoire consists of some 250,000 clones, with almost 90% occurring once and the leading ten covering approximately 0.34%. CDR1 and CDR2 from the germline V gene are MNHEY and SMNVEV (reference sequence). V lost 5 bases, J lost 2 bases, and 9 bases lay in between. This CDR3 contains 13 residues. The rearrangement links TRBV27 to TRBJ1-2, with D perhaps TRBD1 (6 bases). The receptor's source is a woman between 18 and 29 years old in good health and CMV-seronegative. The sample was PBMCs. This CDR3 reads CASSQDRNYGYTF. CDR3 nucleotide sequence: TGTGCCAGCAGTCAAGACAGGAACTATGGCTACACCTTC.